Below are 20 T cell receptor beta chains sequenced from a single sample in a study of T cells in Graves' hyperthyroidism and ophthalmopathy. The CDR3 regions of TCR beta were amplified from RNA transcripts. A first-round RT-PCR of the TCR CDR3 used the HTBI primer set. MiXCR, run by TCRdb on the multiplex PCR reads, gives a single entry per CDR3 protein. In the table there are hundreds of thousands of distinct CDR3 sequences, over 15% of which are singletons. Sequencing was carried out using blood. The receptors here all came from an older woman with Graves' ophthalmopathy.

This clonotype was observed many times. V gene TRBV5-1 combines with J gene TRBJ1-1, with D possibly matching TRBD1 (6 bases). The germline V and J ends were trimmed by 4 bases and 4 bases, with 14 bases remaining between them. Germline CDR1 SGHRS, CDR2 YFSETQ. The CDR3 is 14 amino acids. Here the CDR3 DNA reads TGCGCCAGCAGCCTACAGGGCGTGGGCACTGAAGCTTTCTTT. Translation gives CASSLQGVGTEAFF. The variable domain in full, completed from reference TRBV5-1 and TRBJ1-1, reads KAGVTQTPRYLIKTRGQQVTLSCSPISGHRSVSWYQQTPGQGLQFLFEYFSETQRNKGNFPGRFSGRQFSNSRSEMNVSTLELGDSALYLCASSLQGVGTEAFFGQGTRLTVV.

The CDR3 spells CASSSGLAGDEQYF. CDR3 coding DNA: TGTGCCAGCAGCTCGGGACTAGCGGGGGACGAGCAGTACTTC. V usage is TRBV5-8 and J usage is TRBJ2-7; 14 bases line up with TRBD2. CDR1 is SGHTS and CDR2 is YDEGEE in the germline V gene. The CDR3 extends over 14 amino acids. V lost 3 bases to trimming and J lost 5 bases; unmatched junction nucleotides: 1. Full variable domain (outside the CDR3, taken from reference TRBV5-8 and TRBJ2-7): EAGVTQSPTHLIKTRGQQATLRCSPISGHTSVYWYQQALGLGLQFLLWYDEGEERNRGNFPPRFSGRQFPNYSSELNVNALELEDSALYLCASSSGLAGDEQYFGPGTRLTVT.

This clonotype was picked up a small number of times. The rearrangement links TRBV5-4 to TRBJ2-3, with a possible D match to TRBD2 (6 bases). Germline CDR1 and CDR2: SGHNT and YYREEE (reference sequence). This CDR3 has 16 amino acids. V dropped 4 bases and J dropped 0 bases, with 15 bases sitting between them. For the CDR3, the DNA is TGTGCCAGCAGCCGGGGATCTAGCGCTAGCACAGATACGCAGTATTTT. The encoded protein is CASSRGSSASTDTQYF. The variable domain in full, with the rest retrieved from reference TRBV5-4 and TRBJ2-3, is ETGVTQSPTHLIKTRGQQVTLRCSSQSGHNTVSWYQQALGQGPQFIFQYYREEENGRGNFPPRFSGLQFPNYSSELNVNALELDDSALYLCASSRGSSASTDTQYFGPGTRLTVL.

The chain has TRBV4-2 and TRBJ2-1; a weak D match, TRBD2 (5 bases). The CDR3 contains 18 residues. Germline V gene data show CDR1 as LGHNA and CDR2 as YNFKEQ. V was pared by 0 bases and J by 1 base, with 16 bases between. CDR3 residues: CASSQEPPVAGSYNEQFF. CDR3 bases: TGTGCCAGCAGCCAAGAGCCCCCCGTGGCGGGTTCCTACAATGAGCAGTTCTTC.

This clonotype was seen repeatedly, ten times or more. The genes are TRBV6-2 or TRBV6-3 and TRBJ2-5; 9 nucleotides agree with TRBD2. The V and J ends lost 6 bases and 0 bases, in that order; junction bases with no gene match: 5. Germline assignment: CDR1 MNHEY and CDR2 SVGEGT. CDR3 length: 15 residues. In nucleotides, the CDR3 is TGTGCCAGCAGAGTAGCGGGAGCGGACCAAGAGACCCAGTACTTC. Amino acids: CASRVAGADQETQYF.

This clonotype came up many times. The gene calls are TRBV5-1 and TRBJ2-3, with 9 bases aligning to TRBD1. CDR1 is SGHRS, CDR2 YFSETQ, per germline. The J segment lost 2 bases and the V segment lost 4 bases, leaving 2 bases of the junction unmatched. This CDR3 is built from 14 residues. CDR3 DNA sequence: TGCGCCAGCAGCGGACAGGGGACCACAGATACGCAGTATTTT. It translates to CASSGQGTTDTQYF. The full variable domain, with the rest looked up from reference TRBV5-1 and TRBJ2-3, is KAGVTQTPRYLIKTRGQQVTLSCSPISGHRSVSWYQQTPGQGLQFLFEYFSETQRNKGNFPGRFSGRQFSNSRSEMNVSTLELGDSALYLCASSGQGTTDTQYFGPGTRLTVL.

This clonotype was observed a few times. The rearrangement links TRBV18 to TRBJ1-1, with D possibly TRBD1 on 6 matching bases. This CDR3 is 15 amino acids long. V was shortened by 6 bases and J by 4 bases, with 18 bases between the two germline ends. Germline loops: CDR1 KGHSH, CDR2 LQKENI. CDR3 DNA sequence: TGTGCCAGCTCCCAAGATAGGGGGGGGCCCACTGAAGCTTTCTTT. Amino acids: CASSQDRGGPTEAFF.

About this clonotype itself: Just one base apart from a much larger clone, this may be a read error. The chain couples TRBV30 to TRBJ2-7; D unclear. CDR3 length equals 11 residues. Germline assignment: CDR1 GTSNPN and CDR2 SVGIG (reference sequence). V shed 5 bases and J shed 1 base, with 6 bases lying between them. The CDR3 is CAWASSYEQYF. CDR3 bases: TGTGCCTGGGCATCTTCCTACGAGCAGTACTTC.

This clonotype was picked up many times. The J gene is TRBJ1-2, the V gene TRBV6-1; D is undetermined. Trimming shortened V by 1 base and J by 1 base, and 13 bases separated the two germline ends. Per the germline V gene, CDR1 is MNHNS and CDR2 is SASEGT. The CDR3 sequence is 16 residues long. CDR3 DNA sequence: TGTGCCAGCAGTGAAGAAGTACTCCGTTATAACTATGGCTACACCTTC. Encoded protein: CASSEEVLRYNYGYTF.

A few counts support this clonotype. This clone may be a read error of a much larger clone one base away. This chain connects TRBV28 to TRBJ2-7; D is unresolved. The germline V gene encodes CDR1 MDHEN and CDR2 SYDVKM. This CDR3 comprises 15 residues. The CDR3 sequence is CASCLGFPGNCEQYF. CDR3 nucleotides: TGTGCCAGCTGTTTAGGATTCCCCGGAAACTGCGAGCAGTACTTC.

This clonotype was detected ten times or more. The CDR3 coding sequence is TGCGCCAGCAGCCAAGAAGTCTTGATTGAAGCTTTCTTT. Translating it yields CASSQEVLIEAFF. The V and J genes are TRBV4-3 and TRBJ1-1; no definite D call. Trimming left V 0 bases short and J 7 bases short, with 9 bases between. The germline V gene has CDR1 LGHNA and CDR2 YSLEER. The CDR3 consists of 13 residues.

This clonotype came up a few times. The V call is TRBV18, the J call TRBJ1-6; possible D gene TRBD1, 5 bases. This CDR3 spans 15 amino acids. Germline V gene data show CDR1 as KGHSH and CDR2 as LQKENI. V dropped 3 bases and J dropped 9 bases, with 15 bases sitting between them. CDR3 nucleotide sequence: TGTGCCAGCTCACCCCCCGAGGGGTTAGGTTCACCCCTCCACTTT. This translates into CASSPPEGLGSPLHF.

Ten or more counts support this clonotype. This chain joins TRBV20-1 and TRBJ2-7; D is perhaps TRBD2 (5 bases). Germline lookup yields CDR1 DFQATT and CDR2 SNEGSKA (reference sequence). The ends were cut back, 0 bases at V and 0 bases at J, with 9 bases in the middle. This CDR3 region has 14 residues. The CDR3 sequence: CSARDGGLSYEQYF. The CDR3 region has the DNA TGCAGTGCTAGAGATGGCGGACTCTCCTACGAGCAGTACTTC.

This clonotype showed up many times. The chain couples TRBV27 to TRBJ2-7, with D hard to call. The V gene's germline CDR1 is MNHEY and CDR2 SMNVEV (reference sequence). V gave up 8 bases and J gave up 3 bases, with 14 bases separating them. This CDR3 is 13 amino acids long. The CDR3 sequence is CASGVKVDYEQYF. The CDR3 bases are TGTGCCAGCGGTGTCAAGGTTGACTACGAGCAGTACTTC.

In its sample, this clonotype was seen a few times. The gene calls are TRBV13 and TRBJ2-1, with 15 bases matching TRBD2. Germline CDR1 reads PRHDT; CDR2 reads FYEKMQ (reference sequence). The CDR3 is made up of 16 amino acids. The junction had 3 bases not matched to a gene; V was cut back by 1 base and J by 8 bases. CDR3 sequence (DNA): TGTGCCAGCAGCTTAGAGGGGACTAGCGGGAGGTATGAGCAGTTCTTC. This translates into CASSLEGTSGRYEQFF.

V and J are TRBV28 and TRBJ1-1, with D possibly matching TRBD1 (5 bases). In germline, CDR1 is MDHEN, CDR2 SYDVKM. CDR3 size: 15 residues. The V end was cut by 5 bases, the J end by 3 bases, with 16 bases between. The CDR3 here is CASSPGTYAYTEAFF. In DNA, the CDR3 is TGTGCCAGCAGTCCTGGGACTTATGCGTACACTGAAGCTTTCTTT.

In this sample, this clonotype turned up many times. The J gene is TRBJ1-4, the V gene TRBV27, with D unresolved. Germline V CDR1 and CDR2: MNHEY, SMNVEV (reference sequence). V gave up 6 bases and J gave up 5 bases, with 7 bases separating them. CDR3 length: 12 residues. The CDR3 region has the DNA TGTGCCAGCAGCAGGAGGAATGAAAAACTGTTTTTT. Its translation: CASSRRNEKLFF.

This clonotype was seen a single time. This sequence joins TRBV10-3 and TRBJ1-2; D gene unclear. This CDR3 is 15 amino acids long. The V and J ends lost 0 bases and 5 bases respectively, with 13 bases between them. Germline CDR1 ENHRY, CDR2 SYGVKD. CDR3 residues: CAISESSEVGYGYTF. The CDR3 DNA reads TGTGCCATCAGTGAGTCGAGCGAAGTCGGATATGGCTACACCTTC.

This clonotype has a handful of counts. This chain joins TRBV6-2 or TRBV6-3 and TRBJ2-5, with D perhaps TRBD2 (5 bases). CDR1 and CDR2 (germline): MNHEY, SVGEGT. The CDR3 is made up of 15 amino acids. Deletions cut 5 bases from V and 8 bases from J, with 21 bases between. This CDR3 is CASSTGVLPRGTQYF. In nucleotides, the CDR3 is TGTGCCAGCAGTACCGGGGTTCTACCCCGTGGCACCCAGTACTTC.

This clonotype has just a few counts. A much larger clone is a single base away; this may be a read error. The chain carries TRBV7-8 and TRBJ2-5, with D hard to call. Germline CDR1 reads SGHVS; CDR2 reads FQNEAQ. V lost 8 bases to trimming and J lost 5 bases, with 15 bases between them. This CDR3 has 13 amino acids. CDR3 protein: CASGPRLAETQYF. CDR3 coding DNA: TGTGCCAGCGGCCCTCGACTGGCCGAGACCCAGTACTTC.